The 23 T cell receptor beta chains below all came from one sample that was sequenced in a study of response to subunit inactivated influenza vaccine. TCRdb reanalysed the RT-PCR reads using MiXCR and keeps one entry per CDR3 protein. Among around 650,000 distinct CDR3 sequences listed, 15% to 18% were seen once. The specimen was PBMCs from blood, collected 11 to 12 days after vaccination. Source of these receptors: a middle-aged man who received an inactivated influenza vaccine.

The rearrangement uses TRBV27 and TRBJ2-5, with a possible D match to TRBD1 (6 bases). Trimming removed 5 bases at V and 1 base at J, with 14 bases between. CDR3 size: 15 residues. The germline CDR1 and CDR2 sequences are MNHEY and SMNVEV (reference sequence). The DNA for the CDR3 is TGTGCCAGCAGTCAGGGGCCCCCAACCCAAGAGACCCAGTACTTC. It translates to CASSQGPPTQETQYF.

The V call is TRBV11-2, the J call TRBJ2-7; D is unclear. CDR1 SGHAT and CDR2 FQNNGV come from the germline V gene. CDR3 size: 13 residues. Trimming stripped 4 bases from V and 3 bases from J, with 10 bases between. This chain's CDR3 is CASSSVSIYEQYF. Written as DNA, the CDR3 is TGTGCCAGCAGCTCAGTGAGCATCTACGAGCAGTACTTC.

The CDR3 reads CASSRGDTGAGANVLTF. The CDR3 nucleotides are TGCGCCAGCAGCCGAGGGGATACTGGGGCCGGGGCCAACGTCCTGACTTTC. V usage is TRBV5-1 and J usage is TRBJ2-6, with D tentatively TRBD1 or TRBD2 (5 bases each). Per germline, CDR1 SGHRS and CDR2 YFSETQ. The CDR3 is 17 amino acids. The V and J ends lost 4 bases and 4 bases respectively, with 18 bases between them.

The rearrangement joins TRBV18 to TRBJ2-7; D possibly corresponds to TRBD1 (6 bases). Germline V gene sequence: CDR1 KGHSH, CDR2 LQKENI. Between the trimmed V and J ends, which lost 1 base and 6 bases, there was a span of 13 bases. CDR3 size: 14 residues. DNA for the CDR3: TGTGCCAGCTCACCACGGACAGAACCCTCCGAGCAGTACTTC. Residues: CASSPRTEPSEQYF.

This clonotype appeared many times. The V gene is TRBV12-3 or TRBV12-4, the J gene TRBJ2-1; 9 bases are shared with TRBD2. After removal of 2 bases from V and 3 bases from J, the junction contained 5 bases not matched to a gene. The CDR3 has 16 amino acids. The CDR3 loop is CASSLSSGEGYNEQFF. The CDR3 bases are TGTGCCAGCAGTTTATCTAGCGGGGAGGGCTACAATGAGCAGTTCTTC.

As DNA, the CDR3 is TGTGCCAGCAGTACGGACAGGGACCGCGAAAAACTGTTTTTT. Amino acids: CASSTDRDREKLFF. The chain employs TRBV7-9 and TRBJ1-4; 8 nucleotides match TRBD1. The V and J ends lost 6 bases and 8 bases, in that order; junction bases with no gene match: 8. The CDR3 totals 14 residues. CDR1 is SEHNR and CDR2 is FQNEAQ in the germline V gene (reference sequence).

The chain uses TRBV3-1 and TRBJ1-5; tentative D call: TRBD1 (5 bases). V dropped 3 bases and J dropped 4 bases, with 10 bases sitting between them. The length of the CDR3 is 14 residues. The germline CDR1 and CDR2 sequences are LGHDT and YNNKEL (reference sequence). As DNA, the CDR3 is TGTGCCAGCAGCCATTCCGACAGTAATCAGCCCCAGCATTTT. As protein: CASSHSDSNQPQHF.

This clonotype was counted ten times or more. This sequence joins TRBV20-1 and TRBJ1-2; D uncertain. The V gene's germline CDR1 is DFQATT and CDR2 SNEGSKA (reference sequence). The germline V and J ends were trimmed by 3 bases and 4 bases, with 12 bases remaining between them. CDR3 length equals 13 residues. CDR3 nucleotide sequence: TGCAGTGCTAGGTGGGAGAGGTCCTATGGCTACACCTTC. Encoded protein: CSARWERSYGYTF.

The table lists this clonotype with a few counts. The chain carries TRBV20-1 and TRBJ2-7, with TRBD1 identical over 7 bases. The junction had 8 bases not matched to a gene; V was cut back by 3 bases and J by 0 bases. Germline-derived CDR1 and CDR2 are DFQATT and SNEGSKA (reference sequence). The CDR3 contains 15 residues. CDR3 amino acids: CSASKGQPSSYEQYF. For the CDR3, the DNA is TGCAGTGCTAGTAAGGGACAGCCTAGCTCCTACGAGCAGTACTTC.

This chain connects TRBV4-1 to TRBJ2-7; D gene unclear. The CDR3 spans 12 residues. Trimming pared 0 bases from V and 6 bases from J, leaving 6 bases between. CDR1 and CDR2 (germline): MGHRA, YSYEKL. CDR3 amino acids: CASSQDFAEQYF. The CDR3 coding sequence is TGCGCCAGCAGCCAAGATTTTGCCGAGCAGTACTTC.

This clonotype was counted a few times. This chain's CDR3 is CASSPGVLDTGELFF. The CDR3 DNA sequence: TGCGCCAGCAGCCCCGGGGTTTTGGACACCGGGGAGCTGTTTTTT. The chain combines TRBV5-1 with TRBJ2-2; D is perhaps TRBD2 (5 bases). Germline-derived CDR1 and CDR2 are SGHRS and YFSETQ. With 4 bases removed from V and 3 bases from J, the gap between germline ends came to 13 bases. The CDR3 has 15 residues.

This clonotype was counted many times. The chain links TRBV7-2 to TRBJ2-1; possible D gene TRBD2, 5 bases. This CDR3 contains 13 residues. Germline V gene lookup returns CDR1 SGHTA and CDR2 FQGNSA. Trimming took 9 bases from V and 5 from J, leaving 14 bases between them. The DNA for the CDR3 is TGTGCCAGTAAACTAGGGCCGAACAATGAGCAGTTCTTC. This gives the protein CASKLGPNNEQFF.

This clonotype was counted at least ten times. The junction does not match germline at one end; this may be a read error. This chain connects TRBV12-3 or TRBV12-4 to TRBJ1-5; D is undetermined. This CDR3 contains 13 residues. The CDR3 DNA follows: TGTGCCAGCAGATTAGATAGCAATCAGCCCCAGCATTTT. Amino acid sequence: CASRLDSNQPQHF.

This chain connects TRBV20-1 to TRBJ2-7; D tentatively fits TRBD1 or TRBD2 (6 bases each). Germline-derived CDR1 and CDR2 are DFQATT and SNEGSKA (reference sequence). V was trimmed by 2 bases and J by 6 bases, leaving 20 bases between them. This CDR3 has 15 amino acids. The CDR3 nucleotides read TGCAGTGCTAGACCGGTACCCGGGGGCTACGGCGAGCAGTACTTC. Its protein product is CSARPVPGGYGEQYF.

V is TRBV4-1 and J is TRBJ2-3, with unresolved D. V lost 0 bases, J lost 1 base, and 11 bases lay in between. The CDR3 is made up of 16 amino acids. CDR1 MGHRA and CDR2 YSYEKL come from the germline V gene. CDR3 bases: TGCGCCAGCAGCCAAGATCTTGGGTCAGGCACAGATACGCAGTATTTT. It is translated as CASSQDLGSGTDTQYF.

This clonotype has only a few counts. The chain employs TRBV7-2 and TRBJ1-3, with D possibly TRBD1 on 5 matching bases. Trimming removed 1 base at V and 0 bases at J, with 10 bases between. From germline, CDR1 is SGHTA and CDR2 FQGNSA. The CDR3 consists of 16 residues. The CDR3 is CASSLVWGSSGNTIYF. DNA for the CDR3: TGTGCCAGCAGCTTAGTGTGGGGCAGCTCTGGAAACACCATATATTTT. The full variable domain, its missing parts supplied by reference TRBV7-2 and TRBJ1-3, is GAGVSQSPSNKVTEKGKDVELRCDPISGHTALYWYRQSLGQGLEFLIYFQGNSAPDKSGLPSDRFSAERTGGSVSTLTIQRTQQEDSAVYLCASSLVWGSSGNTIYFGEGSWLTVV.

This clonotype occurred a few times. This chain connects TRBV7-2 to TRBJ1-6, with D possibly matching TRBD1 (5 bases). The CDR3 is 13 residues long. CDR1 and CDR2 from the germline V gene are SGHTA and FQGNSA. Trimming shortened V by 5 bases and J by 9 bases, and 11 bases separated the two germline ends. The DNA of the CDR3 is TGTGCCAGCAGCCCCGGCGGGGGTTCACCCCTCCACTTT. It encodes CASSPGGGSPLHF. Variable domain in full (rest from reference TRBV7-2 and TRBJ1-6): GAGVSQSPSNKVTEKGKDVELRCDPISGHTALYWYRQSLGQGLEFLIYFQGNSAPDKSGLPSDRFSAERTGGSVSTLTIQRTQQEDSAVYLCASSPGGGSPLHFGNGTRLTVT.

The V and J genes are TRBV15 and TRBJ2-5, with 8 nucleotides matching TRBD1. Germline values: CDR1 LNHNV, CDR2 YYDKDF (reference sequence). The CDR3 contains 14 residues. V lost 3 bases, J lost 5 bases, and 5 bases stayed unmatched. CDR3 in DNA: TGTGCCACCAGCAGCGGGACAGGTTTGGAGACCCAGTACTTC. Its protein is CATSSGTGLETQYF.

The J gene is TRBJ2-5, the V gene TRBV6-1; 7 bases fit TRBD1. After removal of 9 bases from V and 5 bases from J, the junction contained 12 bases not matched to a gene. This CDR3 contains 14 residues. Germline CDR1 is MNHNS and CDR2 is SASEGT. CDR3 bases: TGTGCCAGTCGACAGGGCGGATTGGAGGAGACCCAGTACTTC. Its translation is CASRQGGLEETQYF.

V is TRBV9 and J is TRBJ2-1, with 10 bases matching TRBD2. CDR1 is SGDLS and CDR2 is YYNGEE in the germline V gene. This CDR3 is 15 amino acids long. V lost 1 base and J lost 7; bases outside the gene matches: 5. DNA for the CDR3: TGTGCCAGCAGCGTAAGTTGGACTAGCGGAAATGAGCAGTTCTTC. As protein: CASSVSWTSGNEQFF.

The chain couples TRBV2 to TRBJ2-2; 12 bases align to TRBD2. Looked up from germline, CDR1 is SNHLY and CDR2 is FYNNEI. With 1 base clipped from V and 0 bases from J, the junction kept 12 bases outside the gene matches. The CDR3 spans 21 residues. CDR3: CASSEEWGTSGSPANTGELFF. The CDR3 region has the DNA TGTGCCAGCAGTGAAGAGTGGGGGACTAGCGGGTCACCGGCGAACACCGGGGAGCTGTTTTTT.

The J gene is TRBJ2-3, the V gene TRBV25-1, with D perhaps matching TRBD2 (5 bases). V dropped 4 bases and J dropped 6 bases, with 5 bases sitting between them. The CDR3 sequence is 11 residues long. The germline V gene has CDR1 MGHDK and CDR2 SYGVNS. The CDR3 coding sequence is TGTGCCAGCAGTGCGGGGGATACGCAGTATTTT. Amino acids: CASSAGDTQYF.

J is TRBJ2-7 and V is TRBV10-3; D call uncertain. V was shortened by 3 bases and J by 1 base, with 13 bases between the two germline ends. Germline CDR1 and CDR2: ENHRY and SYGVKD. CDR3 length: 15 amino acids. The CDR3 here is CAISESALTSYEQYF. CDR3 DNA sequence: TGTGCCATCAGTGAATCGGCCCTCACATCCTACGAGCAGTACTTC.